This TCR beta chain is from a study of control samples from healthy donors and cancer patients (TCRdb year 2020). Regarding this clone: Which antigen it targets is not known. No much larger clone exists at a distance of one base, and base qualities are not known.

CDR1 LGHDT and CDR2 YNNKEL were looked up in the germline V gene (reference sequence). The CDR3 holds 15 amino acids from the cysteine to the phenylalanine. The sequence is cut down to CDR3 DNA, 45 bases in frame from base 1. V ends up 1 base short and J 6 bases short, with an unmatched junction base count of 9. Library preparation used the immunoSEQ multiplex PCR assay. Here the immuneACCESS table is served through TCRdb, limited to in-frame sequences with V and J called. Missing clones are a known gap in these copies; in checked studies unresolved V genes cover under half, and the rest lacks a known reason. In this sample the table shows more than 140,000 clones, roughly 89% of which occur a single time. Approximately 7.2% of the sample goes to the ten largest clones.

This clonotype was obtained from a man between 18 and 29 years old in good health. Sequencing input: blood. The chain joins TRBV3-1 (or the pseudogene TRBV3-2) to TRBJ2-7; 7 bases in between match TRBD2. The CDR3 sequence is CASSQAMLAATEQYF. The nucleotides read TGTGCCAGCAGCCAAGCGATGCTAGCGGCTACCGAGCAGTACTTC.